This T cell receptor (beta chain) was captured by sequencing in a study of blood T cells in healthy people across ages. The CDR3 length is 15 residues. Trimming removed 2 bases from V and 9 bases from J; junction bases left unmatched: 11. Germline V gene data show CDR1 as SGDLS and CDR2 as YYNGEE. Next came a second PCR, run for about 6 to 11 cycles, which used a sample-barcoded 5' primer along with a J-beta primer mix. At least 2.5 million CDR3-containing paired-end reads were obtained per sample. TCRdb called the 5' RACE reads again in MiXCR, with one record for every CDR3 protein. The data contain 650,000 to 1,000,000 distinct CDR3 sequences, about 46% of them seen just once; the ten biggest clones take up 18%. Donors each provided around 9 milliliters of peripheral blood.

The chain carries TRBV9 and TRBJ2-1; 7 bases match TRBD1. The specimen sequenced was blood. This TCR was recovered from an elderly man in good health. This CDR3 is CASSVGTVQSGEQFF. CDR3 bases: TGTGCCAGCAGCGTTGGGACAGTCCAGAGTGGTGAGCAGTTCTTC.